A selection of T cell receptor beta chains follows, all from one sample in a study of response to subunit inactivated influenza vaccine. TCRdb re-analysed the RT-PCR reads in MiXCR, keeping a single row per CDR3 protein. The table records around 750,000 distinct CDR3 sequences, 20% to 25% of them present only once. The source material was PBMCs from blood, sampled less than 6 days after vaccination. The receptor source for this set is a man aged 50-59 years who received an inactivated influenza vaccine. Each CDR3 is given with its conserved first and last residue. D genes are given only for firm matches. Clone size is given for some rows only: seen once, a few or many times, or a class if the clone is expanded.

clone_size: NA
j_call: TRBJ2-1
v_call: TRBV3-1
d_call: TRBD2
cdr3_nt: TGTGCCAGCAGCCAAGATGGCGGGGGGCCTCGCAATGAGCAGTTCTTC
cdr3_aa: CASSQDGGGPRNEQFF

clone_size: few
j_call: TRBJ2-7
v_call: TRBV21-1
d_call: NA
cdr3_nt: TGTGCCAGCAGCAAAGTCCATTGGAGTTCCGAGCAGTACTTC
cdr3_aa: CASSKVHWSSEQYF

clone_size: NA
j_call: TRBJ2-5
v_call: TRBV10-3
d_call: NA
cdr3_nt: TGTGCCATCAGGTCAGGGTGGGAAGAGACCCAGTACTTC
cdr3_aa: CAIRSGWEETQYF

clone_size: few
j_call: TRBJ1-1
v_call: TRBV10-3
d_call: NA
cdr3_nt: TGTGCCATCAGTTTTCTATACGGAGGTTGGGTCGAAGCTTTCTTT
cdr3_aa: CAISFLYGGWVEAFF

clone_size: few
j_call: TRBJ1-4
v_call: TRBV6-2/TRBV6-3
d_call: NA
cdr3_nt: TGTGCCAGCAGTTACGGCGAGGCCACTAATGAAAAACTGTTTTTT
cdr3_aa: CASSYGEATNEKLFF

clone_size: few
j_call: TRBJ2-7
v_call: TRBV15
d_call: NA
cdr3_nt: TGTGCCACCAGCAGATATATGTACGAGCAGTACTTC
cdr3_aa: CATSRYMYEQYF

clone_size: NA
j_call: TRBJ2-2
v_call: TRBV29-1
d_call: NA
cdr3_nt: TGCAGCGTTGTAGGTGCAGGGAACACCGGGGAGCTGTTTTTT
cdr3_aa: CSVVGAGNTGELFF

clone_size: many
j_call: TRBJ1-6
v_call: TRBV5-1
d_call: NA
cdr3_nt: TGCGCCAGCAGCTTGGTTGGCGAGATGAATTCACCCCTCCACTTT
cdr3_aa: CASSLVGEMNSPLHF

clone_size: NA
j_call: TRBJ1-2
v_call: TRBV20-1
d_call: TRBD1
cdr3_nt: TGCAGTGCTGGGACAGGGTTTAACTATGGCTACACCTTC
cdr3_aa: CSAGTGFNYGYTF

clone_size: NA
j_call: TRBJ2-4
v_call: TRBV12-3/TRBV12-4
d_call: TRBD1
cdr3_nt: TGTGCCAGCAGCCCTCGGACAGGAAGGGACCCCAAAAACATTCAGTACTTC
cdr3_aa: CASSPRTGRDPKNIQYF

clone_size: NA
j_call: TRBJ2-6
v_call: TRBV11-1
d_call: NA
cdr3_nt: TGTGCCAGCAGCTCCCGGACAGCCCTCTCTGGGGCCAACGTCCTGACTTTC
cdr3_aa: CASSSRTALSGANVLTF

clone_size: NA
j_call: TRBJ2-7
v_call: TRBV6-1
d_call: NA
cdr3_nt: TGTGCCAGCAACGAAGAAACAGTAAACTACGAGCAGTACTTC
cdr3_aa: CASNEETVNYEQYF

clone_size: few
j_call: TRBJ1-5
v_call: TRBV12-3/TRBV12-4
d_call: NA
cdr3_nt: TGTGCCAGCAGGGCAGGGGAATTTCAGCCCCAGCATTTT
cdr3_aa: CASRAGEFQPQHF

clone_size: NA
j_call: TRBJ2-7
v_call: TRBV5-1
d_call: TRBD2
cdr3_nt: TGCGCCAGCAGCCCGGGACTAGCCAAAGGCGAGCAGTACTTC
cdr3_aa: CASSPGLAKGEQYF

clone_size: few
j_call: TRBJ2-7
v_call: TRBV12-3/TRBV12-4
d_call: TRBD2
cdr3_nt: TGTGCCAGCAGCCGTCTAACGGGGGGCGAGCAGTACTTC
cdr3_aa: CASSRLTGGEQYF

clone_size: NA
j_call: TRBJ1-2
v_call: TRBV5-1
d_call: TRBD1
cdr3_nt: TGCGCCAGCAGCTTGGGACAGGGTCACTATGGCTACACCTTC
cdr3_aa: CASSLGQGHYGYTF

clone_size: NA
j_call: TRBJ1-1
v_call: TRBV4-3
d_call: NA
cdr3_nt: TGCGCCAGCAGCCAAGATACAGGACGGAACACTGAAGCTTTCTTT
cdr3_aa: CASSQDTGRNTEAFF

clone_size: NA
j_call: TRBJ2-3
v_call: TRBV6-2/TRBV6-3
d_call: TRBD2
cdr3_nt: TGTGCCAGCAGTCGCGTCCCGGGACTAGCGGGAGGAGATACGCAGTATTTT
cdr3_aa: CASSRVPGLAGGDTQYF

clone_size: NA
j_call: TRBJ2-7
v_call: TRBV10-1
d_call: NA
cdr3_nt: TGCGCCAGCAGTGAGTCGAAGGATTTGACCTACGAGCAGTACTTC
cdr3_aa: CASSESKDLTYEQYF

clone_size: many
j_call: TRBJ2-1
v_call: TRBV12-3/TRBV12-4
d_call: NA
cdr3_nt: TGTGCCAGCAGTCGGGACATTTATGAGCAGTTCTTC
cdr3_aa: CASSRDIYEQFF

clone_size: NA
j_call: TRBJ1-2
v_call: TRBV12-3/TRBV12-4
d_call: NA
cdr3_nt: TGTGCCAGCAGCCCCCAAGCTAACTATGGCTACACCTTC
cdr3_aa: CASSPQANYGYTF

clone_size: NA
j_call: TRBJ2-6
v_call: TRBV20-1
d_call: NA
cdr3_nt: TGCAGTGCTAGGAGACCTGGGGCCAACGTCCTGACTTTC
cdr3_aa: CSARRPGANVLTF

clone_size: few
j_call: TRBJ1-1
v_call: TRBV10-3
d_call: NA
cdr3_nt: TGTGCCATCAGTGAGACCACAAACACTGAAGCTTTCTTT
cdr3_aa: CAISETTNTEAFF

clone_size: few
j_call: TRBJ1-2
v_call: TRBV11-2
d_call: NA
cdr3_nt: TGTGCCAGCAGCTTGGAGGGTTTGAGCTACACCTTC
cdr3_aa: CASSLEGLSYTF

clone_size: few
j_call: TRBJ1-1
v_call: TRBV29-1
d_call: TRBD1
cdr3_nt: TGCAGCGTTGGGACAGGGGCCATGCAGAACACTGAAGCTTTCTTT
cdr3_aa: CSVGTGAMQNTEAFF

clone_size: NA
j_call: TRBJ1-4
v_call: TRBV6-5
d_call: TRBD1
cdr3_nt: TGTGCCAGCAGTTACAACAGGGGCCCAACGACTAATGAAAAACTGTTTTTT
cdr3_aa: CASSYNRGPTTNEKLFF

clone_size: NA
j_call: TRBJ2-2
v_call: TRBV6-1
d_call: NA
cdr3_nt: TGTGCCAGCAGTACCCTGGGGGGCGTCACCGGGGAGCTGTTTTTT
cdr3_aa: CASSTLGGVTGELFF

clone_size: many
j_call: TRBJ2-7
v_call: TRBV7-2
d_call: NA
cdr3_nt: TGTGCCAGCAGCGCAAACAGGAACTACGAGCAGTACTTC
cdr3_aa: CASSANRNYEQYF

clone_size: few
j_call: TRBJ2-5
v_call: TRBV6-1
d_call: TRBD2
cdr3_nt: TGTGCCAGCAGTCCGGGGGGGCGGGGAGAGACCCAGTACTTC
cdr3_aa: CASSPGGRGETQYF

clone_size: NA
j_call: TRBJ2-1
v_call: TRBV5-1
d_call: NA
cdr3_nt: TGCGCCAGCAGCGGTCTGGGGAGTTCCTACAATGAGCAGTTCTTC
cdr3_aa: CASSGLGSSYNEQFF

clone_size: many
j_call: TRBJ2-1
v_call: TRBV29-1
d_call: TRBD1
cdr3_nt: TGCAGCGTGGAAGGACAGGGGAAAGTAAATGAGCAGTTCTTC
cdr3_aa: CSVEGQGKVNEQFF

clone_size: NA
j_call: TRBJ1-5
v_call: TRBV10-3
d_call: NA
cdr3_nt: TGTGCCATCGGTAGCACCGAAGACGCCAATCAGCCCCAGCATTTT
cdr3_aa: CAIGSTEDANQPQHF

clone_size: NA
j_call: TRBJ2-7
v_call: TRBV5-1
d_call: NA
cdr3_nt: TGCGCCAGCAGCTTGGTTGGAAGGGGGAGGGTCTACGAGCAGTACTTC
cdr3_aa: CASSLVGRGRVYEQYF

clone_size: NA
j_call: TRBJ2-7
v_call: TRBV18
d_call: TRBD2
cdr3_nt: TGTGCCAGCTCACCGCTCACAGGCCAGCGGGATCTTCCCTACGAGCAGTACTTC
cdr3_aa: CASSPLTGQRDLPYEQYF

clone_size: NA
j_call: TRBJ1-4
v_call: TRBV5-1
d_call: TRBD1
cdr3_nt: TGCGCCAGCAGCTCTACAGGGGGAACTAATGAAAAACTGTTTTTT
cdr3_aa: CASSSTGGTNEKLFF

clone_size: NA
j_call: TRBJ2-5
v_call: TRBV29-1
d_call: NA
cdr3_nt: TGCAGCGTTACTCGGACGGGACAAGAGACCCAGTACTTC
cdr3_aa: CSVTRTGQETQYF

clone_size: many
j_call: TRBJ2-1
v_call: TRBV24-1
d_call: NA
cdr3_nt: TGTGCCACCAGTGAAGGGCCAGGCTACAATGAGCAGTTCTTC
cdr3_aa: CATSEGPGYNEQFF

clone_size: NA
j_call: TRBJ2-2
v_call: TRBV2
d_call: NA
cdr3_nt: TGTGCCAGCAGGCAAGACAGGGGGGAGCTGTTTTTT
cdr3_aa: CASRQDRGELFF

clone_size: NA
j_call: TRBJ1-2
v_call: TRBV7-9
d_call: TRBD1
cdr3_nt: TGTGCCAGCAGATCCGGGACAGGGGCATCCGGCTACACCTTC
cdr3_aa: CASRSGTGASGYTF

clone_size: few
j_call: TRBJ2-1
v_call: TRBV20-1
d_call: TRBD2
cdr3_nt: TGCAGTGCTAGAAAGACAAGCGGGGGGGCCGATGAGCAGTTCTTC
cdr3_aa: CSARKTSGGADEQFF

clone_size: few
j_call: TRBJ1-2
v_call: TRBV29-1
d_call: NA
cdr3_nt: TGCAGCGTGGAGGGGTTGGATGGCTACACCTTC
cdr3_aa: CSVEGLDGYTF

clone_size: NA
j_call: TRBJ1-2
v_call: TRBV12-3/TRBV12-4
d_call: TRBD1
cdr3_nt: TGTGCCAGCAGTTCACAGGGGGCATCGCTTGGCTACACCTTC
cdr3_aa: CASSSQGASLGYTF

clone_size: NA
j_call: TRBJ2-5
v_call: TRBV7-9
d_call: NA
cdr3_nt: TGTGCCAGCAGCTTAGCGCGGTCAGTTATCCAAGAGACCCAGTACTTC
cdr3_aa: CASSLARSVIQETQYF

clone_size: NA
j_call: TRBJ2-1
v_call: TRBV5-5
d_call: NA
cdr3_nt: TGTGCCAGCAGCTTGGCGGTGGGAGTGGGATACAATGAGCAGTTCTTC
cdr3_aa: CASSLAVGVGYNEQFF

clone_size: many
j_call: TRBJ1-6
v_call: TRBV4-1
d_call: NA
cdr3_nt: TGCGCCAGCAGCCCTTGGAAGGAGGTTGATTCACCCCTCCACTTT
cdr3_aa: CASSPWKEVDSPLHF

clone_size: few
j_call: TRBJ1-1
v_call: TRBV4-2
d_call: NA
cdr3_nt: TGTGCCACCACATGGAGTGGCACTGAAGCTTTCTTT
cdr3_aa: CATTWSGTEAFF

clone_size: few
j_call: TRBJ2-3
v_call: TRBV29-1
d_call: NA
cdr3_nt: TGCAGCGCGATAAAAGGGGGTGAGACAGATACGCAGTATTTT
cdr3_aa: CSAIKGGETDTQYF

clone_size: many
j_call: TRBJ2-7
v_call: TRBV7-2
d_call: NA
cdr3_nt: TGTGCCAGCAGCTTAGTTGGGGGTTGGGAGCAGTACTTC
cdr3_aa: CASSLVGGWEQYF

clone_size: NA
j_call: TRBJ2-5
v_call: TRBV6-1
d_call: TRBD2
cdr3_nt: TGTGCCAGCGCAGGCGGGGGGACCCGGGAGACCCAGTACTTC
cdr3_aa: CASAGGGTRETQYF

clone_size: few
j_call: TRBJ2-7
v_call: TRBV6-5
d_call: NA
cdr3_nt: TGTGCCAGCAGTTACGGCAGGAGATCCGAGCAGTACTTC
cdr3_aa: CASSYGRRSEQYF

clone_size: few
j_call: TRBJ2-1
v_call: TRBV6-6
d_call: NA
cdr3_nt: TGTGCCGGCAGTCTCCGGGGAAACAATGAGCAGTTCTTC
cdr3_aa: CAGSLRGNNEQFF

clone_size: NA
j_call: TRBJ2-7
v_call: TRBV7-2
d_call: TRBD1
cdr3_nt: TGTGCCAGCAGCCCTCCGGGACAGATGGTGTACTTC
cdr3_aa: CASSPPGQMVYF

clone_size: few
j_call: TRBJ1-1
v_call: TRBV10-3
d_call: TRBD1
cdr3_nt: TGTGCCATCAGCTCGACAGGGACCTACACTGAAGCTTTCTTT
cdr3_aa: CAISSTGTYTEAFF

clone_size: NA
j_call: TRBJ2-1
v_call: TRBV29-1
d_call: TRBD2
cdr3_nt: TGCAGCGCCGTGGGACTATACAATGAGCAGTTCTTC
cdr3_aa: CSAVGLYNEQFF

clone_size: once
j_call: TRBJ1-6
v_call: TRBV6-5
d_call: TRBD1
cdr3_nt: TGTGTCAGCAGTTACTCGAGAGGCTGGAGGGGGCATAATTCACCCCTCCACTTT
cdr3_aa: CVSSYSRGWRGHNSPLHF